This is a list of T cell receptor beta chains from one sample in a study of Ad26.COV2.S vaccination and SARS-CoV-2 variants. The repertoire was sequenced with immunoSEQ multiplex PCR; TCRdb's copy has only in-frame clones and lacks some. The data hold about 680,000 clones, with roughly 90% observed a single time. The starting material was peripheral blood, obtained in a trial of Ad26.COV2.S vaccine versus placebo. The receptors were sampled from a person aged 18-65 years who received the Ad26.COV2.S COVID-19 vaccine or a placebo. The CDR3 runs from the conserved cysteine through the conserved F or W. D genes are given only for firm matches. Some rows mark clone size as missing; the rest say once, few, many or name a class of expanded clone.

j_gene	v_gene	d_gene	abundance	CDR3aa	CDR3nt
TRBJ1-2	TRBV29-1	TRBD1	-	CSVEEASRDRAVYTF	TGCAGCGTTGAAGAAGCGTCGAGGGACAGGGCGGTCTACACCTTC
TRBJ2-1	TRBV4-2	-	-	CASRPGTREYNEQFF	TGTGCCAGCAGACCCGGGACAAGAGAATACAATGAGCAGTTCTTC
TRBJ2-4	TRBV7-3	TRBD1	-	CASSLFIADREANKNIQYF	TGTGCCAGCAGCTTATTCATCGCGGACAGGGAGGCCAACAAAAACATTCAGTACTTC
TRBJ2-1	TRBV5-1	TRBD1	-	CASSLAIQGLGSYNEQFF	TGCGCCAGCAGCTTGGCGATACAGGGGTTGGGCTCCTACAATGAGCAGTTCTTC
TRBJ2-3	TRBV7-8	-	-	CASSRGLATDTQYF	TGTGCCAGCAGCCGAGGTCTAGCGACAGATACGCAGTATTTT
TRBJ1-2	TRBV6-6	TRBD1	-	CASTGTGVNYGYTF	TGTGCCAGCACTGGGACAGGGGTCAACTATGGCTACACCTTC
TRBJ2-5	TRBV7-9	-	-	CASSLDGETQYF	TGTGCCAGCAGCTTAGATGGGGAGACCCAGTACTTC
TRBJ2-7	TRBV7-6	TRBD2	-	CASSMAAAGVFEQYF	TGTGCCAGCAGCATGGCGGCAGCGGGAGTTTTCGAGCAGTACTTC
TRBJ2-7	TRBV2	-	-	CASRKLVGGREQYF	TGTGCCAGCCGGAAATTAGTGGGGGGCCGCGAGCAGTACTTC
TRBJ2-5	TRBV18	-	once	CASSPSNQETQYF	TGTGCCAGCTCACCGTCTAACCAAGAGACCCAGTACTTC
TRBJ1-2	TRBV27	-	-	CASTPPSRPLYGYTF	TGTGCCAGCACCCCACCCAGCAGGCCCCTATATGGCTACACCTTC
TRBJ2-6	TRBV18	-	-	CASSLSLTVSGANVLTF	TGTGCCAGCTCACTCTCTCTGACAGTCTCTGGGGCCAACGTCCTGACTTTC
TRBJ2-7	TRBV6-6	-	-	CASSRTVSYEQYF	TGTGCCAGCAGTAGGACGGTCTCCTACGAGCAGTACTTC
TRBJ2-1	TRBV30	TRBD2	-	CAWSRGGRSYNEQFF	TGTGCCTGGTCCCGCGGGGGACGCTCCTACAATGAGCAGTTCTTC
TRBJ1-3	TRBV24-1	-	once	CATRDLGGSGNTIYF	TGTGCCACCCGGGACCTAGGAGGGTCTGGAAACACCATATATTTT
TRBJ1-3	TRBV7-2	-	-	CASSLDLYLNTIYF	TGTGCCAGCAGCTTAGATCTTTACCTAAACACCATATATTTT
TRBJ2-7	TRBV24-1	-	-	CATSDLGPFQYF	TGTGCCACCAGTGACCTTGGACCTTTTCAGTACTTC
TRBJ2-7	TRBV19	TRBD2	-	CASSQTSGYEQYF	TGTGCCAGTAGTCAGACTAGCGGATACGAGCAGTACTTC
TRBJ1-6	TRBV30	-	-	CAWSSQGYYNSPLHF	TGTGCCTGGAGTAGTCAGGGCTACTATAATTCACCCCTCCACTTT
TRBJ2-3	TRBV7-8	-	-	CASSFHRSTDTQYF	TGTGCCAGCAGCTTCCATCGTAGCACAGATACGCAGTATTTT
TRBJ2-1	TRBV2	TRBD2	-	CASQREHNEQFF	TGTGCCAGCCAGCGGGAACACAATGAGCAGTTCTTC
TRBJ1-4	TRBV6-5	-	-	CASTLDREKLFF	TGTGCCAGCACCCTAGACAGAGAAAAACTGTTTTTT
TRBJ2-1	TRBV4-3	-	-	CASSQDTQGRYDEQFF	TGCGCCAGCAGCCAAGATACCCAGGGGAGGTATGATGAGCAGTTCTTC
TRBJ2-1	TRBV5-1	TRBD2	-	CASSRSGPSYNEQFF	TGCGCCAGCAGCCGTAGCGGGCCGTCCTACAATGAGCAGTTCTTC
TRBJ2-2	TRBV10-1	TRBD2	-	CASSVAAGVDTGELFF	TGCGCCAGCAGTGTTGCAGCGGGAGTTGACACCGGGGAGCTGTTTTTT
TRBJ1-1	TRBV19	TRBD1	-	CASRQGVGTEAFF	TGTGCCAGTCGACAGGGGGTAGGCACTGAAGCTTTCTTT
TRBJ2-1	TRBV11-2	TRBD2	once	CASSFGLWRENSNEQFF	TGTGCCAGCAGCTTCGGTTTGTGGCGGGAGAACTCGAATGAGCAGTTCTTC
TRBJ2-2	TRBV2	TRBD2	few	CASRTASGRRTGELFF	TGTGCCAGCAGGACCGCTAGCGGGAGGCGAACCGGGGAGCTGTTTTTT
TRBJ2-2	TRBV10-3	-	few	CATQETGRSGTGELFF	TGTGCCACCCAGGAGACAGGGAGGTCGGGCACCGGGGAGCTGTTTTTT
TRBJ2-5	TRBV5-4	TRBD2	-	CASSLGPGLAGSQETQYF	TGTGCCAGCAGCCTGGGTCCGGGACTAGCGGGGAGCCAAGAGACCCAGTACTTC
TRBJ2-7	TRBV10-3	TRBD2	-	CASGGGPYEQYF	TGTGCCTCCGGGGGGGGTCCCTACGAGCAGTACTTC
TRBJ2-5	TRBV7-9	-	-	CASSLRGYQETQYF	TGTGCCAGCAGCTTAAGGGGGTACCAAGAGACCCAGTACTTC
TRBJ1-4	TRBV5-8	TRBD1	-	CASSQRGQGTEKLFF	TGTGCCAGCAGCCAGAGAGGACAGGGGACCGAAAAACTGTTTTTT
TRBJ2-1	TRBV24-1	TRBD2	-	CATSDPSGGGSHNEQFF	TGTGCCACCAGTGACCCTAGCGGGGGAGGCTCCCACAATGAGCAGTTCTTC
TRBJ1-1	TRBV5-1	-	-	CASRRDGGTEAFF	TGCGCCAGCCGTAGGGACGGAGGAACTGAAGCTTTCTTT
TRBJ2-5	TRBV25-1	TRBD2	-	CASSDDALRGTGETQYF	TGTGCCAGCAGTGACGACGCTTTGCGGGGGACCGGAGAGACCCAGTACTTC
TRBJ2-7	TRBV2	TRBD1	-	CASRTGTGPYEQYF	TGTGCCAGCAGGACCGGGACAGGGCCCTACGAGCAGTACTTC
TRBJ2-7	TRBV6-5	-	-	CASSTGRSYEQYF	TGTGCCAGCAGTACTGGACGGAGCTACGAGCAGTACTTC
TRBJ2-1	TRBV2	TRBD2	-	CASRLAGGGNEQFF	TGTGCCAGCAGATTAGCGGGAGGAGGCAATGAGCAGTTCTTC
TRBJ1-5	TRBV4-2	-	few	CASSQDRGPQHF	TGTGCCAGCAGCCAAGATCGGGGGCCGCAGCATTTT
TRBJ2-7	TRBV6-5	TRBD1	few	CASSYGTASYEQYF	TGTGCCAGCAGTTATGGGACAGCATCCTACGAGCAGTACTTC
TRBJ2-7	TRBV2	TRBD1	-	CASSERDRGHYEQYF	TGTGCCAGCAGTGAGAGGGACAGGGGGCACTACGAGCAGTACTTC
TRBJ2-3	TRBV27	-	-	CASSLGTDTQYF	TGTGCCAGCAGTTTGGGGACAGATACGCAGTATTTT
TRBJ2-7	TRBV9	TRBD2	-	CASSVGGTSGKTYEQYF	TGTGCCAGCAGCGTAGGGGGGACTAGCGGGAAAACTTACGAGCAGTACTTC